This T cell receptor beta chain was sequenced in a study of blood T cell repertoires in COVID-19. Study at large: Sites in the United States, Italy and Spain provided acute and convalescent COVID-19 samples. In each case, the material was cDNA or gDNA derived from T cells, B-cell-depleted T cells, or PBMCs.

The germline V gene encodes CDR1 MDHEN and CDR2 SYDVKM. There are 12 residues in the CDR3. V was clipped by 5 bases and J by 5 bases, with 9 bases between them. Under the authors' procedure: Amplifying reference gene primers gave estimates of nucleated cell counts. Clones were sequenced by immunoSEQ multiplex PCR, and TCRdb holds only the in-frame ones, with some missing. From that table come the V and J calls and clone size; the DNA was used to work out D and trimming. This table holds roughly 300,000 clones, approximately 83% found once. This clone has more than one count but fewer than ten. Sequencing was performed on peripheral blood. The sequence came from a woman aged 45-59 years who had recovered from COVID-19. The V and J genes are TRBV28 and TRBJ1-2, with D unresolved. The CDR3 here is CASSRTEYGYTF. The CDR3, as DNA: TGTGCCAGCAGTCGCACAGAATATGGCTACACCTTC.